This T cell receptor beta chain was identified during a study of memory CD4+ T cells and cytomegalovirus serostatus. Study context: Of the healthy Belgian adults, several were CMV seropositive and 20 to 30 seronegative.

Authors' data handling: Out-of-frame sequences were removed, leaving roughly 2,200,000 distinct TCRbeta sequences. The assay was immunoSEQ multiplex PCR, and TCRdb's table has in-frame clones only and misses some. That table furnishes V, J and clone size, whereas the DNA furnished D and trimming. The sample has around 54,000 clones, around four fifths seen once; the top ten hold approximately 0.7%. Study results and caveats: CD4+ memory repertoires contained about 40% of the roughly 160 reported CMV TCRbeta sequences. The CMV-associated TCR signature appears largely within the CD4+ memory repertoire.

On this clone: Its matching antigen is unknown.

Single viable CD3+CD4+CD8-CD45RO+ cells were sorted as the memory CD4+ T cells. The CDR3 extends over 12 amino acids. Germline loops: CDR1 SQVTM, CDR2 ANQGSEA. Trimming took 6 bases from V and 7 from J; bases not matched to a gene: 7. Sample: memory CD4+ T cells from blood. This chain links TRBV29-1 with TRBJ2-7; 9 bases align to TRBD1. The clonotype was recovered from an adult in good health and CMV-seronegative. CDR3 DNA: TGCAGCGTCGTACAGGGGGCGAGTGAGCAGTACTTC. Amino acid sequence: CSVVQGASEQYF.